These T cell receptor beta chains were read from a single sample in a study of T cells in localized non-small cell lung cancer. Sequencing was performed with immunoSEQ multiplex PCR; in TCRdb, only in-frame clones are kept and a portion is missing. The data contain 59,000 or so clones, approximately 90% of them singletons. The sequencing used peripheral blood, collected before any cancer treatment. The receptor set was obtained from a man aged 35 to 69 with stage I lung adenocarcinoma. CDR3s include the opening cysteine and the closing phenylalanine or tryptophan. The order of the fields is V gene, clone size, J gene, D gene, CDR3 DNA, CDR3 protein. D genes are given only for firm matches. Rows may omit the clone size; those that give it use once, few, many or a size class.

TRBV6-6	NA	TRBJ2-2	TRBD2	TGTGCCAGCGGCGAACTCAGGGAGGGAAAAGGGGAGCTGTTTTTT	CASGELREGKGELFF
TRBV19	NA	TRBJ2-7	NA	TGTGCCAGTAGTATAACCGGGACTCCCGGGGGAGAGCAGTACTTC	CASSITGTPGGEQYF
TRBV5-1	NA	TRBJ1-6	TRBD1	TGCGCCAGCAGCTTGGAAACAGGGGGCGGTAATTCACCCCTCCACTTT	CASSLETGGGNSPLHF
TRBV7-2	once	TRBJ1-5	NA	TGTGCCAGCAGCTCCAGCGGTTGGATTAGGGGCGGGCAGCCCCAGCATTTT	CASSSSGWIRGGQPQHF
TRBV2	NA	TRBJ2-7	NA	TGTGCCAGCACACTCCGGGACACCTACTCCTACGAGCAGTACTTC	CASTLRDTYSYEQYF
TRBV18	once	TRBJ1-1	NA	TGTGCCAGCTCACCACGGAAGAACACTGAAGCTTTCTTT	CASSPRKNTEAFF
TRBV9	once	TRBJ2-7	NA	TGTGCCAGCAGCGCGGACCAGGGAAGGGGAGAGCAGTACTTC	CASSADQGRGEQYF
TRBV18	NA	TRBJ2-5	TRBD1	TGTGCCAGCTCACCACGACAGGGAACCTACCAAGAGACCCAGTACTTC	CASSPRQGTYQETQYF
TRBV7-8	NA	TRBJ2-1	TRBD2	TGTGCCAGCAGCTTAGCCGGGACTAGCATCCGGAATGAGCAGTTCTTC	CASSLAGTSIRNEQFF
TRBV6-5	NA	TRBJ1-2	NA	TGTGCCAGCAGTTCCCAGCGACAGCGTAACTATGGCTACACCTTC	CASSSQRQRNYGYTF
TRBV4-2	NA	TRBJ1-1	NA	TGTGCCAGCAGCCAAGGGGGACGTTGGTGGACTGAAGCTTTCTTT	CASSQGGRWWTEAFF
TRBV29-1	NA	TRBJ2-7	NA	TGCAGCGCCCTCAGGGGCACCTACGAGCAGTACTTC	CSALRGTYEQYF
TRBV21-1	NA	TRBJ1-2	NA	TGTGCCAGCAGCAAAGCTTGGGGGGGTGGCTACACCTTC	CASSKAWGGGYTF
TRBV5-5	NA	TRBJ1-2	NA	TGTGCCAGCACGGCAGCGAGCACTCGGGGCTACACCTTC	CASTAASTRGYTF
TRBV11-2	NA	TRBJ2-1	TRBD2	TGTGCCAGCACCCTAGGGCCTAGCGGGAGAAATGAGCAGTTCTTC	CASTLGPSGRNEQFF
TRBV11-3	few	TRBJ1-4	NA	TGTGCCAGCAGCTTACGGACCGGGGGGGAAAAACTGTTTTTT	CASSLRTGGEKLFF
TRBV7-9	NA	TRBJ1-2	NA	TGTGCCAGCAGCTTAAATCGGTCAACCCCCTCAGGAGGCTACACCTTC	CASSLNRSTPSGGYTF
TRBV18	NA	TRBJ1-3	NA	TGTGCCAGCTCGGCCCTTCCCGCGGGAGCCGCCCTCTCGAGCTCTGGAAACACCATATATTTT	CASSALPAGAALSSSGNTIYF
TRBV6-5	NA	TRBJ2-4	NA	TGTGCCAGCAGTTACTCCTCCTTCCATCTCCGCGCCCAGTACTTC	CASSYSSFHLRAQYF
TRBV6-1	NA	TRBJ1-5	NA	TGTGCCAGCAGTGGGCTTGGGGGGGACCAGCCCCAGCATTTT	CASSGLGGDQPQHF
TRBV6-5	NA	TRBJ2-2	NA	TGTGCCAGCTGGGACATCAACACCGGGGAGCTGTTTTTT	CASWDINTGELFF
TRBV9	NA	TRBJ1-1	NA	TGTGCCAGCAGCGTTTCCTTCTCGTGGGGAACTGAAGCTTTCTTT	CASSVSFSWGTEAFF
TRBV7-6	once	TRBJ2-5	NA	TGTGCCAGCAGCTTAGTTAGGGGAGAGACCCAGTACTTC	CASSLVRGETQYF
TRBV4-2	NA	TRBJ1-4	NA	TGTGCCAGCAGCCAAGATCTTGGGGGAAAACTGTTTTTT	CASSQDLGGKLFF
TRBV9	NA	TRBJ2-1	NA	TGTGCCAGCAGCCAGGGCCAGAGACCCCCCCACAATGAGCAGTTCTTC	CASSQGQRPPHNEQFF
TRBV7-9	once	TRBJ2-5	TRBD1	TGTGCCAGCAGCTTTCGGGTCGGGACAGGGTTACGGGAGACCCAGTACTTC	CASSFRVGTGLRETQYF
TRBV5-6	NA	TRBJ2-7	NA	TGTGCCAGCAGCTTGGGGCAGACAACTACCTACGAGCAGTACTTC	CASSLGQTTTYEQYF
TRBV30	NA	TRBJ2-7	NA	TGTGCCTGGAGATCACCGTCGAGGAAGAGCTACGAGCAGTACTTC	CAWRSPSRKSYEQYF
TRBV7-9	NA	TRBJ1-1	NA	TGTGCCAGCAAGGATGGGAACACTGAAGCTTTCTTT	CASKDGNTEAFF
TRBV29-1	NA	TRBJ2-5	NA	TGCAGCGTTAACCGGGACGGAGAGACCCAGTACTTC	CSVNRDGETQYF
TRBV7-9	NA	TRBJ2-3	TRBD2	TGTGCCAGCAGCTCTACAATACTAGCGGCCTCTAGCACAGATACGCAGTATTTT	CASSSTILAASSTDTQYF
TRBV6-6	NA	TRBJ2-3	TRBD2	TGTGCCAGCAGTTACGGTGCGGGAGGGAGTACGCAGTATTTT	CASSYGAGGSTQYF
TRBV29-1	once	TRBJ1-2	NA	TGCAGCGTTGAAGATCTGAGACACGGCTACACCTTC	CSVEDLRHGYTF
TRBV9	NA	TRBJ2-1	TRBD2	TGTGCCAGCAGCGTAGAGGGGGGGACTAGCGGGAGGTCGGGCAATGAGCAGTTCTTC	CASSVEGGTSGRSGNEQFF
TRBV9	NA	TRBJ2-1	TRBD2	TGTGCCAGCAGCGTAACTTCCCAGGGAGCGGGAGGAACCAACAATGAGCAGTTCTTC	CASSVTSQGAGGTNNEQFF
TRBV7-2	NA	TRBJ2-1	NA	TGTGCCAGCAGCCCCAGAAAGCCTGAGCAGTTCTTC	CASSPRKPEQFF
TRBV27	NA	TRBJ2-6	NA	TGTGCCAGCAGTTTATTGGGCTCTGGGGCCAACGTCCTGACTTTC	CASSLLGSGANVLTF